This entry lists 30 T cell receptor beta chains sequenced from one sample in a study of T cells in Graves' hyperthyroidism and ophthalmopathy. TCR beta CDR3 region amplification was performed from RNA transcripts. HTBI primers were the set used in a first-round RT-PCR of the TCR CDR3. TCRdb analysed the multiplex PCR reads with MiXCR anew, one entry per CDR3 protein. The data show roughly 720,000 distinct CDR3 sequences, with approximately 15% seen just once and roughly a sixth held by the top ten. The specimen sequenced was blood. These receptors were obtained from a man over 45 with Graves' hyperthyroidism.

The genes are TRBV7-2 and TRBJ2-1; D is uncertain. V was shortened by 3 bases and J by 8 bases, with 14 bases between the two germline ends. CDR3 length: 14 residues. Per germline, CDR1 SGHTA and CDR2 FQGNSA. CDR3 in DNA: TGTGCCAGCAGCTTTCGCAAGGGCTGGGATGAGCAGTTCTTC. It yields the protein CASSFRKGWDEQFF.

This clonotype has ten or more counts. This chain uses TRBV2 with TRBJ2-5; 8 bases agree with TRBD2. This CDR3 is built from 16 residues. The junction had 7 bases not matched to a gene; V was cut back by 0 bases and J by 4 bases. Germline CDR1 is SNHLY and CDR2 is FYNNEI. The CDR3 is CASSEALGLAGETQYF. The CDR3 coding sequence is TGTGCCAGCAGTGAAGCGCTAGGACTAGCTGGAGAGACCCAGTACTTC.

The table lists this clonotype with many counts. This chain joins TRBV30 and TRBJ2-3; 12 bases are shared with TRBD2. Trimming cost V 3 bases and J 3 bases; bases outside gene matches: 4. Germline loops: CDR1 GTSNPN, CDR2 SVGIG (reference sequence). This CDR3 is built from 15 residues. The CDR3 region is CAWRRLAGGTDTQYF. The DNA for the CDR3 is TGTGCCTGGAGGCGGCTAGCGGGAGGGACAGATACGCAGTATTTT.

This clonotype came up many times. The V gene is TRBV27, the J gene TRBJ2-7; maybe TRBD2 (5 bases). Germline CDR1 MNHEY, CDR2 SMNVEV (reference sequence). The CDR3 contains 14 residues. V gave up 6 bases and J gave up 6 bases, with 18 bases separating them. CDR3 DNA: TGTGCCAGCAGCCTCCGGTCCCTCAGCGGCGAGCAGTACTTC. This gives the protein CASSLRSLSGEQYF.

The chain joins TRBV27 to TRBJ2-7, with D possibly TRBD2 on 5 matching bases. CDR1 MNHEY and CDR2 SMNVEV come from the germline V gene (reference sequence). Deletions cut 4 bases from V and 1 base from J, with 11 bases between. CDR3 length equals 14 residues. CDR3 DNA sequence: TGTGCCAGCAGTTCCAGCGGCCGATCCTACGAGCAGTACTTC. Amino acid sequence: CASSSSGRSYEQYF.

This clonotype has at least ten counts. The V and J genes are TRBV10-3 and TRBJ1-4, with D possibly TRBD1 on 5 matching bases. CDR1 and CDR2 (germline): ENHRY, SYGVKD. The CDR3 has 16 residues. With 0 bases removed from V and 10 bases from J, the gap between germline ends came to 18 bases. In DNA, the CDR3 is TGTGCCATCAGTGAGTCGGTCCCCGGGACCGGCGGAAAACTGTTTTTT. This translates into CAISESVPGTGGKLFF.

This clonotype has just a few counts. This chain links TRBV19 with TRBJ2-2; 7 positions agree with TRBD2. V shed 7 bases and J 2 bases; nucleotides not matched to a gene: 13. CDR3 length: 17 amino acids. Germline V lookup: CDR1 LNHDA, CDR2 SQIVND (reference sequence). The CDR3 coding sequence is TGTGCCAGTACCGACCCCAGACTAGCAGAAAACACCGGGGAGCTGTTTTTT. It is translated as CASTDPRLAENTGELFF.

This clonotype was detected only a few times. The V call is TRBV20-1, the J call TRBJ1-4; D gene uncertain. Looked up from germline, CDR1 is DFQATT and CDR2 is SNEGSKA (reference sequence). Trimming cost V 5 bases and J 8 bases, with 6 bases left between them. The CDR3 loop spans 10 amino acids. This CDR3 is CSAPGEKLFF. The DNA for the CDR3 is TGCAGTGCTCCCGGCGAAAAACTGTTTTTT.

At least ten counts were recorded for this clonotype. J is TRBJ2-7 and V is TRBV12-3 or TRBV12-4, with TRBD1 matching over 7 bases. The CDR3 runs to 14 residues. V shed 5 bases, J shed 2 bases, and the junction held 6 bases outside the gene matches. This CDR3 reads CASSRDSSPYEQYF. In nucleotides, the CDR3 is TGTGCCAGCAGTCGGGACAGCTCACCCTACGAGCAGTACTTC.

This clonotype was observed a single time. A much larger clone differs by one base, so this may be a read error. The rearrangement links TRBV2 to TRBJ1-2; D is uncertain. Germline assignment: CDR1 SNHLY and CDR2 FYNNEI. V lost 4 bases and J lost 8, with 5 bases in between. The CDR3 length is 10 residues. DNA for the CDR3: TGTGCCAGCAGTGGCCAGGGCTACACCTTC. Its protein is CASSGQGYTF.

This clonotype occurred many times. V and J are TRBV28 and TRBJ2-7, with 10 bases that match TRBD1. The trim removed 6 bases at V and 9 bases at J, leaving 14 bases unmatched. In germline, CDR1 is MDHEN, CDR2 SYDVKM. The CDR3 runs to 15 residues. The CDR3 loop reads CASSQPGQGQAAQYF. CDR3 in DNA: TGTGCCAGCAGCCAACCGGGACAGGGGCAGGCTGCGCAGTACTTC.

There are many counts of this clonotype. This chain uses TRBV18 with TRBJ1-2, with 8 bases fitting TRBD1. In germline, CDR1 is KGHSH, CDR2 LQKENI. Unmatched junction bases numbered 6, after V lost 0 bases and J lost 9 bases. The CDR3 is 14 amino acids. CDR3 nucleotides: TGTGCCAGCTCACCACCCCACAGGGGGGGAAGCTACACCTTC. Protein: CASSPPHRGGSYTF.

At least ten counts were recorded for this clonotype. The gene calls are TRBV2 and TRBJ2-1, with 7 bases that match TRBD2. The CDR3 totals 12 residues. Germline V gene sequence: CDR1 SNHLY, CDR2 FYNNEI. V lost 4 bases to trimming and J lost 7 bases; unmatched junction nucleotides: 1. The CDR3 spells CASSGRGNEQFF. The CDR3 coding sequence is TGTGCCAGCAGTGGGCGGGGGAATGAGCAGTTCTTC.

The chain couples TRBV7-2 to TRBJ1-4; 12 nucleotides match TRBD1. CDR3 size: 17 residues. Germline V gene sequence: CDR1 SGHTA, CDR2 FQGNSA. Unmatched junction bases numbered 10, after V lost 5 bases and J lost 6 bases. The CDR3 loop reads CASSTSRDRGRDEKLFF. The CDR3 coding sequence is TGTGCCAGCAGCACCTCCCGGGACAGGGGGCGGGATGAAAAACTGTTTTTT.

This clonotype was observed a few times. This chain connects TRBV6-2 or TRBV6-3 to TRBJ2-1; 8 nucleotides match TRBD1. V lost 2 bases and J lost 6; bases outside the gene matches: 6. The germline CDR1 and CDR2 sequences are MNHEY and SVGEGT. The CDR3 is 15 amino acids. For the CDR3, the DNA is TGTGCCAGCAGTTACGGGCAGGGGGCCGGCAATGAGCAGTTCTTC. Translated: CASSYGQGAGNEQFF.

This clonotype has a count of ten or more. The chain recombines TRBV11-2 with TRBJ2-7; 8 bases fit TRBD2. J was trimmed by 5 bases and V by 2 bases; bases with no gene match: 11. The germline CDR1 and CDR2 sequences are SGHAT and FQNNGV. The CDR3 has 16 residues. CDR3 protein: CASSLRASGYLHEQYF. The CDR3 DNA sequence: TGTGCCAGCAGCTTACGGGCTAGCGGGTATTTACACGAGCAGTACTTC.

A few counts support this clonotype. The V gene is TRBV6-2 or TRBV6-3, the J gene TRBJ1-1, with D unresolved. The CDR3 consists of 14 residues. Per germline, CDR1 MNHEY and CDR2 SVGEGT. Trimming cost V 6 bases and J 0 bases, with 11 bases left between them. CDR3 nucleotides: TGTGCCAGCAGAGTGGAGATTTTGAACACTGAAGCTTTCTTT. Residues: CASRVEILNTEAFF.

This clonotype was detected many times. The rearrangement uses TRBV7-3 and TRBJ2-7; tentatively, D is TRBD2 (5 bases). Trimming removed 8 bases at V and 3 bases at J, with 14 bases between. Germline assignment: CDR1 SGHTA and CDR2 FQGTGA. The CDR3 spans 13 residues. The CDR3 sequence is CASSLGEGYEQYF. DNA for the CDR3: TGTGCCAGCTCGCTTGGAGAGGGCTACGAGCAGTACTTC.

The chain joins TRBV7-9 to TRBJ2-7, with a weak D call TRBD2 (5 bases). The CDR3 extends over 16 amino acids. Germline V gives CDR1 SEHNR, CDR2 FQNEAQ (reference sequence). Trimming pared 5 bases from V and 0 bases from J, leaving 17 bases between. The CDR3 DNA sequence: TGTGCCAGCAGCCCCCCGGGTGGACTCCACTCCTACGAGCAGTACTTC. Translation gives CASSPPGGLHSYEQYF.

This clonotype was observed many times. The chain joins TRBV28 to TRBJ1-2; 8 bases are a match to TRBD1. The length of the CDR3 is 12 residues. Trimming took 8 bases from V and 5 from J; bases not matched to a gene: 4. Germline V gene sequence: CDR1 MDHEN, CDR2 SYDVKM. The CDR3 protein is CASERQGYGYTF. CDR3 nucleotide sequence: TGTGCCAGCGAGCGACAGGGGTATGGCTACACCTTC.

This clonotype turned up a few times. The CDR3 region is CASSLGGRQADTQYF. The CDR3 DNA sequence: TGTGCCAGCAGCTTAGGTGGGAGGCAGGCAGATACGCAGTATTTT. The J gene is TRBJ2-3, the V gene TRBV7-9; D possibly corresponds to TRBD2 (6 bases). CDR1 SEHNR and CDR2 FQNEAQ come from the germline V gene (reference sequence). The CDR3 sequence is 15 residues long. Trimming shortened V by 1 base and J by 4 bases, and 12 bases separated the two germline ends.

The table lists this clonotype with many counts. The rearrangement links TRBV11-2 to TRBJ2-1; D is unresolved. This CDR3 is built from 12 residues. From germline, CDR1 is SGHAT and CDR2 FQNNGV. V lost 1 base and J lost 8, with 6 bases in between. DNA of the CDR3: TGTGCCAGCAGCTTAGTACAGTATGAGCAGTTCTTC. It translates to CASSLVQYEQFF.

The gene calls are TRBV10-1 and TRBJ2-3; TRBD1 matches at 8 bases. V shed 4 bases, J shed 5 bases, and the junction held 8 bases outside the gene matches. CDR1 WNHNN and CDR2 SYGVQD come from the germline V gene (reference sequence). CDR3 size: 15 residues. The CDR3 nucleotides are TGCGCCAGCAGTGCATTGGGACAGGCCGGAGATACGCAGTATTTT. Translating gives CASSALGQAGDTQYF.

This clonotype has at least ten counts. This chain links TRBV29-1 with TRBJ2-3; TRBD2 matches at 10 bases. This CDR3 has 15 residues. J gave up 6 bases and V 6 bases, and 12 bases lay outside the gene matches. Germline V lookup: CDR1 SQVTM, CDR2 ANQGSEA. The CDR3 sequence is CSVGFSGRLGDTQYF. CDR3 nucleotide sequence: TGCAGCGTCGGATTTAGCGGGAGGCTCGGGGATACGCAGTATTTT.

This clonotype was seen only a few times. The rearrangement links TRBV6-2 or TRBV6-3 to TRBJ1-5; D is undetermined. The ends were cut back, 0 bases at V and 6 bases at J, with 6 bases in the middle. This CDR3 is built from 13 residues. CDR1 MNHEY and CDR2 SVGEGT come from the germline V gene. The CDR3 sequence is CASSYSISQPQHF. The CDR3 region has the DNA TGTGCCAGCAGTTACTCGATCAGTCAGCCCCAGCATTTT.

The V call is TRBV3-1, the J call TRBJ1-3; 9 bases are shared with TRBD1. Germline-derived CDR1 and CDR2 are LGHDT and YNNKEL (reference sequence). The CDR3 length is 16 residues. V was clipped by 4 bases and J by 0 bases; unmatched bases: 4. The CDR3 spells CASSPRQGGSGNTIYF. The DNA of the CDR3 is TGTGCCAGCAGCCCCCGACAGGGGGGCTCTGGAAACACCATATATTTT.

Only one count was recorded for this clonotype. The gene calls are TRBV2 and TRBJ2-3, with D unclear. Germline CDR1 and CDR2: SNHLY and FYNNEI. The V end was cut by 6 bases, the J end by 0 bases, with 13 bases between. This CDR3 is 15 amino acids long. CDR3 nucleotide sequence: TGTGCCAGCAGGTCTAGGGTGAGAAGCACAGATACGCAGTATTTT. Its protein product is CASRSRVRSTDTQYF. Variable domain in full (rest from reference TRBV2 and TRBJ2-3): EPEVTQTPSHQVTQMGQEVILRCVPISNHLYFYWYRQILGQKVEFLVSFYNNEISEKSEIFDDQFSVERPDGSNFTLKIRSTKLEDSAMYFCASRSRVRSTDTQYFGPGTRLTVL.

This clonotype occurred a few times. V gene TRBV10-3 combines with J gene TRBJ2-7, with D unclear. Germline lookup yields CDR1 ENHRY and CDR2 SYGVKD. The V and J ends lost 0 bases and 2 bases respectively, with 11 bases between them. The CDR3 runs to 15 residues. The CDR3, as DNA: TGTGCCATCAGTGAGTCGAAAGGTGTAACCTACGAGCAGTACTTC. Protein product: CAISESKGVTYEQYF.

This clonotype has at least ten counts. The chain couples TRBV7-9 to TRBJ1-1, with 7 positions matching TRBD1. V lost 2 bases and J lost 4; bases outside the gene matches: 1. The CDR3 covers 13 residues. Germline CDR1 and CDR2: SEHNR and FQNEAQ (reference sequence). In nucleotides, the CDR3 is TGTGCCAGCAGCTTACGACAGGGCACTGAAGCTTTCTTT. Encoded protein: CASSLRQGTEAFF.

This clonotype was detected only a few times. V is TRBV6-1 and J is TRBJ2-2, with D possibly matching TRBD2 (5 bases). Looked up from germline, CDR1 is MNHNS and CDR2 is SASEGT. The length of the CDR3 is 14 residues. Between the trimmed V and J ends, which lost 2 bases and 7 bases, there was a span of 11 bases. The CDR3 is CASSEKVGGGELFF. In DNA, the CDR3 is TGTGCCAGCAGTGAAAAGGTCGGAGGCGGGGAGCTGTTTTTT.